This is a list of T cell receptor beta chains from one sample in a study of blood T cell repertoires in COVID-19. This table comes from immunoSEQ multiplex PCR, and its TCRdb copy is limited to in-frame clones, with some not included. The table includes about 270,000 clones, 88% detected once. Input material: PBMCs or T cells enriched from blood (not recorded which). The receptors stem from a woman in her fifties or sixties who had recovered from COVID-19. Both conserved end residues are part of each CDR3. The order of the fields is J gene, V gene, CDR3 protein.

TRBJ1-1,TRBV7-9,CASSYLTFMNTEAFF
TRBJ1-1,TRBV6-4,CASSAGTGAREAFF
TRBJ2-7,TRBV6-5,CASSYSRGAISYEQYF
TRBJ2-3,TRBV7-9,CASSLPAGTDHTDTQYF
TRBJ2-1,TRBV27,CASSLRESNEQFF
TRBJ2-4,TRBV5-5,CASSLSGRKAKNIQYF
TRBJ1-3,TRBV5-1,CASSLQTVGSGNTIYF
TRBJ1-1,TRBV29-1,CSVAQELYTEAFF
TRBJ1-5,TRBV7-8,CASSSTSGVQPQHF
TRBJ1-3,TRBV4-3,CASSQGGQAGNTIYF
TRBJ2-2,TRBV7-8,CASSSVGGPNTGELFF
TRBJ1-1,TRBV2,CASTFHQGLLNTEAFF
TRBJ2-1,TRBV9,CASSRGGSYNEQFF
TRBJ1-2,TRBV28,CASSSPGQEVSRYGYTF
TRBJ2-7,TRBV28,CASSLSERTAPYEQYF
TRBJ1-2,TRBV30,CAWSKDRVPPNYGYTF
TRBJ1-2,TRBV7-8,CASSPGHINYGYTF
TRBJ1-2,TRBV7-2,CASSIRTGAFYGYTF
TRBJ2-5,TRBV28,CASSSGVLAETQYF
TRBJ2-7,TRBV3-1/TRBV3-2,CASSQSAYEQYF
TRBJ1-2,TRBV28,CASRFSGTAPFITNYGYTF
TRBJ2-3,TRBV3-1/TRBV3-2,CASSQGRHTQYF
TRBJ1-1,TRBV24-1,CATRAPGEGAEAFF
TRBJ1-4,TRBV14,CASSQRVSTNEKLFF
TRBJ2-3,TRBV9,CASSVSSGTSTDTQYF
TRBJ2-3,TRBV3-1/TRBV3-2,CASSQSQLGTQYF
TRBJ2-4,TRBV19,CASSIGGSGPHQYF
TRBJ2-7,TRBV6-4,CASSDSNRVDPVGQYF
TRBJ2-7,TRBV6-5,CASGSRTRPPYEQYF
TRBJ2-1,TRBV6-2/TRBV6-3,CASSYLTLAGKDEQFF
TRBJ2-2,TRBV18,CASSLTGLANTGELFF
TRBJ2-1,TRBV6-5,CASSYSLRQGANEQFF
TRBJ2-2,TRBV14,CASSQATGRRELFF
TRBJ2-2,TRBV5-4,CASSLALAETGELFF
TRBJ1-5,TRBV19,CASSVTGGAQPQHF
TRBJ2-3,TRBV7-9,CASSSGLESTDTQYF
TRBJ1-5,TRBV7-8,CASSLSLNQPQHF
TRBJ1-2,TRBV7-2,CASSLDRGGLGGYTF
TRBJ2-4,TRBV5-1,CASSLSISTGVAKNIQYF
TRBJ1-1,TRBV4-2,CASSQRGPEAFF
TRBJ1-2,TRBV9,CASSVLPGQGDYGYTF
TRBJ2-1,TRBV19,CASSITGDYNEQFF
TRBJ1-3,TRBV7-2,CASSWGQGDSGNTIYF
TRBJ2-7,TRBV29-1,CSVEGEAGRYF
TRBJ1-2,TRBV30,CAWSKSKLASGHLYGYTF
TRBJ1-1,TRBV28,CASGYRDRANTEAFF
TRBJ2-5,TRBV7-9,CASSLSRIARETQYF
TRBJ1-5,TRBV28,CASFQAEQPQHF